Listed below are T cell receptor beta chains from one sample, sequenced in a study of T cells in Graves' hyperthyroidism and ophthalmopathy. Using its own MiXCR run on the multiplex PCR reads, TCRdb lists one record per CDR3 protein. The table lists 300,000 to 450,000 distinct CDR3 sequences, approximately 13% of them singletons, with 8% to 13% in the top ten. The sequenced sample was blood. The receptors derive from a woman aged 55-69 years with Graves' hyperthyroidism. CDR3s include the opening cysteine and the closing phenylalanine or tryptophan. A D gene is named only where the DNA matches it firmly. Clone size, where shown, is once, few, many, or a class for clones that have expanded.

CDR3aa	CDR3nt	v_gene	abundance	d_gene	j_gene
CAKAGGGRASDEQFF	TGTGCCAAAGCGGGGGGCGGGAGGGCGTCGGATGAGCAGTTCTTC	TRBV27	NA	TRBD2	TRBJ2-1
CASSPTSGAANEQFF	TGTGCCAGCAGCCCTACTAGCGGGGCGGCGAATGAGCAGTTCTTC	TRBV7-6	few	TRBD2	TRBJ2-1
CASSPPGQGAFNEQFF	TGTGCCAGCAGCCCCCCAGGACAGGGGGCTTTCAATGAGCAGTTCTTC	TRBV7-9	few	TRBD1	TRBJ2-1
CASSNWDYKNIQYF	TGTGCCAGTAGTAACTGGGACTACAAAAACATTCAGTACTTC	TRBV19	NA	TRBD2	TRBJ2-4
CASSLGQTLNQPQHF	TGTGCCAGCAGTTTGGGCCAAACACTTAATCAGCCCCAGCATTTT	TRBV12-3/TRBV12-4	many	NA	TRBJ1-5
CASSPDRAGTGELFF	TGTGCCAGCTCACCAGACAGGGCGGGCACCGGGGAGCTGTTTTTT	TRBV18	many	TRBD1	TRBJ2-2
CASSLKDYEQYF	TGTGCCAGCAGCTTAAAGGACTACGAGCAGTACTTC	TRBV7-9	NA	NA	TRBJ2-7
CASSGLAGVGDTQYF	TGTGCCAGCAGCGGACTAGCGGGAGTAGGAGATACGCAGTATTTT	TRBV9	many	TRBD2	TRBJ2-3
CASSPSLRAGDTGELFF	TGTGCCAGCAGCCCAAGCCTGAGGGCCGGCGACACCGGGGAGCTGTTTTTT	TRBV7-9	NA	NA	TRBJ2-2
CASSLGLAGEIEQFF	TGTGCCAGCAGCTTGGGCCTAGCGGGAGAAATTGAGCAGTTCTTC	TRBV7-6	many	TRBD2	TRBJ2-1
CASSRRTSGRADTQYF	TGTGCCAGCAGCCGAAGAACTAGCGGGAGGGCAGATACGCAGTATTTT	TRBV3-1	many	TRBD2	TRBJ2-3
CASSCSRDSPLHF	TGTGCCAGCAGTTGCTCGCGGGACTCACCCCTCCACTTT	TRBV6-2/TRBV6-3	NA	NA	TRBJ1-6
CASSIGVKQPYNYGYTF	TGTGCCAGTAGTATTGGGGTGAAACAGCCGTATAACTATGGCTACACCTTC	TRBV19	many	NA	TRBJ1-2
CASSQDIGGGTDTQYF	TGTGCCAGCAGCCAAGATATAGGGGGTGGGACAGATACGCAGTATTTT	TRBV3-1	few	NA	TRBJ2-3
CASSTGTSGYEQYF	TGTGCCAGCAGCACCGGGACTAGCGGATACGAGCAGTACTTC	TRBV27	many	TRBD2	TRBJ2-7
CASSQTGGSGGELFF	TGTGCCAGCAGCCAGACAGGGGGATCTGGCGGGGAGCTGTTTTTT	TRBV6-2/TRBV6-3	NA	TRBD1	TRBJ2-2
CASSPGAREKLFF	TGTGCCAGCAGTCCGGGGGCGCGTGAAAAACTGTTTTTT	TRBV2	many	NA	TRBJ1-4
CASSDPGTRHAQYF	TGTGCCAGCAGTGACCCCGGGACTCGTCATGCGCAGTATTTT	TRBV25-1	few	NA	TRBJ2-3
CASSLRGYEQYF	TGTGCCAGCTCACTGAGGGGGTACGAGCAGTACTTC	TRBV12-3/TRBV12-4	many	NA	TRBJ2-7
CASSSDRAGNTIYF	TGTGCCAGCAGCTCGGACAGGGCTGGTAACACCATATATTTT	TRBV2	few	TRBD1	TRBJ1-3
CASSVSGGRETQYF	TGTGCCAGCAGCGTAAGTGGAGGGAGAGAGACCCAGTACTTC	TRBV9	many	NA	TRBJ2-5
CASSSWGETQYF	TGTGCCAGCAGCTCGTGGGGAGAGACCCAGTACTTC	TRBV7-9	many	NA	TRBJ2-5
CASSESYGTSGRTGYF	TGCGCCAGCAGTGAATCGTACGGGACTAGCGGGAGGACGGGGTACTTC	TRBV10-2	NA	TRBD2	TRBJ2-5
CASSEVPGELFF	TGTGCCAGCAGTGAAGTGCCCGGGGAGCTGTTTTTT	TRBV25-1	NA	NA	TRBJ2-2
CSVEGDRNQPQHF	TGCAGCGTTGAAGGAGACCGAAATCAGCCCCAGCATTTT	TRBV29-1	many	NA	TRBJ1-5
CASSQVIEPRTDTQYF	TGTGCCAGCAGCCAAGTTATAGAGCCACGCACAGATACGCAGTATTTT	TRBV14	few	NA	TRBJ2-3
CASSFGSGMAYEQYF	TGTGCCAGCAGTTTTGGTAGCGGGATGGCCTACGAGCAGTACTTC	TRBV12-3/TRBV12-4	many	TRBD2	TRBJ2-7
CASSYLRPGRDQPQHF	TGTGCCAGCAGTTACCTCCGGCCAGGGAGAGACCAGCCCCAGCATTTT	TRBV6-5	many	NA	TRBJ1-5
CSARDTSVSYEQYF	TGCAGTGCTAGAGATACGAGCGTGTCCTACGAGCAGTACTTC	TRBV20-1	many	NA	TRBJ2-7